Each of the 21 T cell receptor beta chains below was sequenced from the same sample in a study of blood T cells in healthy people across ages (dated by TCRdb to about 2015). The library was made by 5' RACE. The run used an Illumina HiSeq 2500. A second PCR of about 6 to 11 cycles was performed with a sample-barcoded 5' primer and a J-beta primer mix. TCRdb passed the public sequencing reads through fastp at Q25 and MiXCR, retaining productive beta sequences. Every entry covers one CDR3 protein and lists the most common genes and DNA from its rows. The sample table holds 1.5 million or so distinct CDR3 sequences, of which about 42% were seen once. The biggest ten clones account for roughly 3.7% of the sample. Sequencing was carried out using blood. All receptors derive from a woman aged 18-29 years in good health.

The rearrangement uses TRBV5-6 and TRBJ1-2; TRBD1 matches 7 bases. Germline CDR1 SGHDT, CDR2 YYEEEE. This CDR3 is built from 14 residues. V gave up 4 bases and J gave up 4 bases; unmatched junction bases: 7. CDR3 sequence (DNA): TGTGCCAGCAGCGGGGGGACAGTCTCCTATGGCTACACCTTC. Amino acid sequence: CASSGGTVSYGYTF.

The rearrangement uses TRBV5-1 and TRBJ2-4, with 7 nucleotides matching TRBD1. The last part of the DNA fits TRBJ2-7 better; the J call may be wrong. Looked up from germline, CDR1 is SGHRS and CDR2 is YFSETQ. The length of the CDR3 is 14 residues. The CDR3 coding sequence is TGCGCCAGCAGCGTGAGGGACAGCAACTACGAGCAGTACTTC. It specifies CASSVRDSNYEQYF.

The chain carries TRBV12-3 or TRBV12-4 and TRBJ1-4, with a possible D match to TRBD1 (5 bases). The CDR3 is made up of 12 amino acids. V was cut by 7 bases and J by 4 bases, with 7 bases left in between. DNA of the CDR3: TGTGCCAGCACAGGGATTAATGAAAAACTGTTTTTT. It is translated as CASTGINEKLFF.

This rearrangement joins TRBV12-3 or TRBV12-4 to TRBJ1-4; D remains ambiguous. The CDR3 covers 14 residues. V lost 4 bases, J lost 3 bases, and 9 bases lay in between. CDR3 region: CASSSTTANEKLFF. The CDR3 DNA reads TGTGCCAGCAGTTCAACCACTGCTAATGAAAAACTGTTTTTT.

This clonotype was seen ten or more times. V is TRBV20-1 and J is TRBJ2-3, with TRBD2 identical over 11 bases. This CDR3 comprises 15 residues. V trimming: 2 bases; J trimming: 5 bases; junction bases outside the gene matches: 6. Germline V gene data show CDR1 as DFQATT and CDR2 as SNEGSKA (reference sequence). CDR3: CSARSLAGGIDTQYF. CDR3 nucleotides: TGCAGTGCTAGATCCCTAGCGGGGGGTATAGATACGCAGTATTTT.

The chain has TRBV2 and TRBJ2-1; TRBD1 is a possible D gene (5 bases). This CDR3 is 14 amino acids long. Germline V lookup: CDR1 SNHLY, CDR2 FYNNEI. The V gene lost 6 bases and the J gene lost 0 bases, with 9 bases spanning the gap. CDR3 DNA: TGTGCCAGCAGCCAGGGTTTCTCCTACAATGAGCAGTTCTTC. Translating gives CASSQGFSYNEQFF.

The chain recombines TRBV7-9 with TRBJ1-1; D is possibly TRBD1 (6 bases). The CDR3 totals 15 residues. V lost 5 bases and J 2 bases, leaving 15 bases between the germline ends. Germline CDR1 is SEHNR and CDR2 is FQNEAQ (reference sequence). In DNA form, the CDR3 reads TGTGCCAGCAGCCCAGGGGACTCCCCAAACACTGAAGCTTTCTTT. Translated, it gives CASSPGDSPNTEAFF.

The chain uses TRBV9 and TRBJ2-1; 10 bases align to TRBD2. The CDR3 runs to 18 residues. Germline CDR1 and CDR2: SGDLS and YYNGEE. The V segment lost 0 bases and the J segment 0 bases; nucleotides outside the gene matches: 6. The CDR3 loop is CASSVVGLAGASYNEQFF. The CDR3 DNA is TGTGCCAGCAGCGTAGTGGGGCTAGCGGGAGCCTCCTACAATGAGCAGTTCTTC.

This clonotype has more than one count but fewer than ten. The chain uses TRBV20-1 and TRBJ2-1, with 7 nucleotides matching TRBD1. From germline, CDR1 is DFQATT and CDR2 SNEGSKA (reference sequence). V lost 5 bases to trimming and J lost 0 bases; unmatched junction nucleotides: 10. The CDR3 length is 16 residues. The CDR3 DNA reads TGCAGTGCTGGGACAGTAGGTTTTCCCTCCTACAATGAGCAGTTCTTC. This encodes CSAGTVGFPSYNEQFF.

This rearrangement joins TRBV7-8 to TRBJ2-7; the match to TRBD1 covers 8 bases. The CDR3 is 18 amino acids. The V and J ends lost 0 bases and 1 base, in that order; junction bases with no gene match: 11. CDR1 and CDR2 from the germline V gene are SGHVS and FQNEAQ. CDR3 region: CASSLARAMRQGSYEQYF. CDR3 bases: TGTGCCAGCAGCTTAGCGCGGGCTATGAGACAGGGGTCCTACGAGCAGTACTTC. Full variable domain (rest looked up from reference TRBV7-8 and TRBJ2-7): GAGVSQSPRYKVAKRGQDVALRCDPISGHVSLFWYQQALGQGPEFLTYFQNEAQLDKSGLPSDRFFAERPEGSVSTLKIQRTQQEDSAVYLCASSLARAMRQGSYEQYFGPGTRLTVT.

To note about this clonotype: Here the CDR3 omits its conserved ending phenylalanine or tryptophan, so a read error is the likely source. The chain joins TRBV7-9 to TRBJ2-3, with no clear D. Germline loops: CDR1 SEHNR, CDR2 FQNEAQ (reference sequence). This CDR3 is 12 amino acids long. The V and J ends lost 5 bases and 4 bases respectively, with 7 bases between them. The DNA of the CDR3 is TGTGCCAGCAGCCTCCTAGCAGATACGCAGTATTAT. This sequence encodes CASSLLADTQYY.

In its sample, this clonotype was seen once. This chain joins TRBV5-6 and TRBJ2-7; D perhaps matches TRBD2 (6 bases). V was cut by 0 bases and J by 3 bases, with 10 bases left in between. CDR1 is SGHDT and CDR2 is YYEEEE in the germline V gene. The CDR3 is 14 residues long. This CDR3 reads CASSLAGTHYEQYF. In DNA form, the CDR3 reads TGTGCCAGCAGCTTGGCCGGGACTCACTACGAGCAGTACTTC.

This clonotype was counted once. The DNA of the CDR3 is TGTGCCAGCAGCGTAGAAAATACGCCAGGGTCAGCAAATGAAAAACTGTTTTTT. Translation: CASSVENTPGSANEKLFF. The V gene is TRBV9, the J gene TRBJ1-4; maybe TRBD1 (5 bases). Germline V gene lookup returns CDR1 SGDLS and CDR2 YYNGEE. The CDR3 runs 18 residues. The ends were cut back, 0 bases at V and 5 bases at J, with 20 bases in the middle.

The V and J genes are TRBV11-2 and TRBJ2-1, with TRBD2 matching over 7 bases. CDR1 and CDR2 from the germline V gene are SGHAT and FQNNGV. The CDR3 is made up of 13 amino acids. With V trimmed by 5 bases and J by 7 bases, 5 bases remained unmatched. The CDR3 region is CASSRSGKNEQFF. CDR3 sequence (DNA): TGTGCCAGCAGCAGAAGCGGGAAGAATGAGCAGTTCTTC.

This rearrangement joins TRBV24-1 to TRBJ2-5; 8 nucleotides line up with TRBD2. The V and J ends lost 7 bases and 0 bases, in that order; junction bases with no gene match: 3. The length of the CDR3 is 14 residues. CDR1 and CDR2 (germline): KGHDR, SFDVKD. CDR3 DNA: TGTGCCACCAGAGAAGCGGGGGACCAAGAGACCCAGTACTTC. It translates to CATREAGDQETQYF.

The J gene is TRBJ1-1, the V gene TRBV28; D gene unclear. The CDR3 is 15 amino acids. The germline CDR1 and CDR2 sequences are MDHEN and SYDVKM. Trimming pared 3 bases from V and 5 bases from J, leaving 16 bases between. The CDR3 reads CASSLPGFLATEAFF. The DNA for the CDR3 is TGTGCCAGCAGTTTGCCCGGTTTTTTAGCTACTGAAGCTTTCTTT.

This CDR3 reads CAWADRRANYGYTF. The CDR3 coding sequence is TGTGCCTGGGCAGACAGGCGAGCTAACTATGGCTACACCTTC. The chain carries TRBV30 and TRBJ1-2; D is perhaps TRBD1 (6 bases). Trimming took 5 bases from V and 0 from J, leaving 13 bases between them. The CDR3 covers 14 residues. Per germline, CDR1 GTSNPN and CDR2 SVGIG (reference sequence).

DNA of the CDR3: TGTGCCAGCAGCTTGGGCGGACTCGAGGGCAACACCGGGGAGCTGTTTTTT. As protein: CASSLGGLEGNTGELFF. The rearrangement joins TRBV11-1 to TRBJ2-2; D may be TRBD2 (5 bases). The CDR3 is 17 amino acids. CDR1 is SGHAT and CDR2 is FQDESV in the germline V gene (reference sequence). Trimming left V 3 bases short and J 2 bases short, with 16 bases between.

The chain joins TRBV20-1 to TRBJ2-5, with 10 bases fitting TRBD2. The CDR3 loop spans 16 amino acids. Germline V gives CDR1 DFQATT, CDR2 SNEGSKA (reference sequence). V gave up 4 bases and J gave up 11 bases; unmatched junction bases: 19. Here the CDR3 DNA reads TGCAGTGCTACGGGGCCTAGCGGGAGTACCTACAATGAGCAGTACTTC. Protein product: CSATGPSGSTYNEQYF.

About this clonotype itself: Its ends do not fully match the called genes, so a read error is possible. The gene calls are TRBV27 and TRBJ2-3, with D possibly being TRBD2 (6 bases). The germline V gene has CDR1 MNHEY and CDR2 SMNVEV (reference sequence). The CDR3 contains 17 residues. CDR3 amino acids: CVSSFRLATYGTDTQYF. CDR3 in DNA: TGTGTCAGCAGTTTCCGGCTAGCGACCTATGGGACAGATACGCAGTATTTT.

This clonotype was detected only a few times. V gene TRBV11-2 combines with J gene TRBJ2-3; 10 nucleotides align to TRBD2. Per germline, CDR1 SGHAT and CDR2 FQNNGV. The ends lost 5 bases at V and 1 base at J; junction bases unmatched: 6. This CDR3 is built from 16 residues. The CDR3: CASSKIAGGRTDTQYF. Here the CDR3 DNA reads TGTGCCAGCAGCAAAATAGCGGGGGGCCGCACAGATACGCAGTATTTT.